The present TCR beta chain was sequenced within a study of spatial heterogeneity in lung cancer (dated by TCRdb to the late 2010s). About the study as a whole: Beta-chain transcripts were consistently detected in greater numbers than alpha-chain transcripts, which likely reflects a higher abundance of beta-chain transcripts. In the raw uncorrected reads, each unique combination of TCR and UMI appeared more than ten times on average. The study quantitatively compared TCR alpha and beta repertoires across multiple tumor regions, matched nontumor lung and blood in non-small cell lung cancer. The study linked features of the TCR repertoire to counts of nonsynonymous mutations, which were determined by whole-exome sequencing of tumor tissue. Both alpha and beta chains were TCR-sequenced in samples taken at surgery, namely 220 tumor regions, 62 to 65 matched nontumor lung samples and around 53 PBMC samples. On the study overall, not on this receptor specifically: Ubiquitous expanded tumor TCRs were detected in blood more often at tumor resection than at routine follow-up. Additional single-cell paired TCR alpha and beta sequencing was considered necessary to confirm, at a functional level, the hypothesis that regional TCRs recognize regional mutations.

As for this clonotype: Its antigen target is currently unknown. Per-nucleotide qualities are absent, and no much larger clonotype sits a single base away.

CDR1 and CDR2 are read off the germline V gene as SGHTA and FQGTGA. The CDR3 runs 15 amino acids, cysteine and phenylalanine included. Only the CDR3 part of the read is kept: 45 bases, read in frame from the first base. V is cut back by 5 bases and J by 0 bases, with 3 bases in the junction unmatched. The method was 5' RACE. Data came from a NextSeq 500. In the TCR library protocol, a unique molecular identifier was attached to each TCR cDNA molecule so that PCR and sequencing errors could be corrected. In the paper's pipeline: TCR identification, UMI-based error correction and CDR3 extraction were performed with Decombinator tools. TCRs above a frequency of 2 per 1,000, corresponding to the top 1% of the tumor frequency distribution, were defined as expanded. Each repertoire was subsampled 100 times to 5,000 TCRs, after which Renyi diversity was computed with the R vegan package. CDR3 similarity networks were built from amino acid triplet string-kernel similarity, with CDR3s being connected when pairwise similarity was above 0.82. In-frame beta chains were kept once TCRdb had trimmed the public reads at Q25 with fastp and called clones with MiXCR. Rows are unified per CDR3 protein, each entry keeping the most common DNA and genes. These V and J calls are TCRdb output, not the study's own analysis. In all, the sample holds tens of thousands of distinct CDR3 sequences, and about an eighth of those were seen once. 35% to 50% of the sample comes from the top ten.

According to the study, the label for this sample's time point signals: sample taken at primary tumor resection. The donors were fewer than 90 patients from the lung TRACERx cohort who had early-stage, untreated non-small cell lung cancer. For TCR sequencing, whole RNA was extracted from tumor and nontumor lung tissue, or from cryopreserved PBMC samples, and no cell sorting was done. A patient was chosen for TCR sequencing only when enough RNA was available from at least two tumor regions. The sequencing here drew on PBMCs, taken at surgery. The origin of this receptor is a male donor with early-stage non-small cell lung cancer. The chain couples TRBV7-3 to TRBJ1-3; TRBD1 agrees with 8 junctional bases. The sequence in DNA is TGTGCCAGCAGCCCCGGGACAGGCTCTGGAAACACCATATATTTT. Its amino acids are CASSPGTGSGNTIYF.